There are many counts of the clone carrying this T cell receptor (beta chain). What it binds is not known. 5'RACE template switching generated TCR cDNA, adding a universal primer site and UMIs. In TCRdb, the 5' RACE reads were re-called with MiXCR into one record per CDR3 protein. The data show 200,000 to 300,000 distinct CDR3 sequences, more than 6.5% seen once. This specimen comes from a study of T cells after yellow fever vaccination. Overall study context: Low-cell-number fractions underwent preparation using SMART-Seq v4 Ultra Low Input.

Points from the study as a whole: The secondary response was weaker, and its peak arrived faster, on day 5 versus 15. Booster sampling recovered most clones from primary vaccination (roughly 96% CD4, 88% CD8).

The source material was CD4+ T cells sorted from PBMCs, sampled on the day of the yellow fever booster vaccination. This TCR was sampled from a man younger than 45 who received the YFV17D yellow fever vaccine.

CDR3 bases: TGTGCCAGCAGCCCGGCGACAACCTCCAAAAACATTCAGTACTTC. Translating gives CASSPATTSKNIQYF. This rearrangement joins TRBV5-6 to TRBJ2-4; D uncertain. Germline CDR1 and CDR2: SGHDT and YYEEEE. The V and J ends lost 4 bases and 2 bases respectively, with 13 bases between them. This CDR3 has 15 amino acids. Together with reference TRBV5-6 and TRBJ2-4, the CDR3 gives the full variable domain: DAGVTQSPTHLIKTRGQQVTLRCSPKSGHDTVSWYQQALGQGPQFIFQYYEEEERQRGNFPDRFSGHQFPNYSSELNVNALLLGDSALYLCASSPATTSKNIQYFGAGTRLSVL.